One sample yielded the 27 T cell receptor beta chains listed below, sequenced in a study of blood T cells in healthy people across ages. Using a J-beta primer mix together with a sample-barcoded 5' primer, a second PCR was run for about 7 to 12 cycles. Each CDR3 protein is one row after TCRdb ran MiXCR on the 5' RACE reads. Here the sample spans under 2,000,000 distinct CDR3 sequences, less than 50% being singletons. Sequencing was performed on blood. These receptors originate from a woman aged 40 to 50 in good health.

This clonotype was counted once. The rearrangement uses TRBV4-1 and TRBJ2-7; no firm D call. Germline V lookup: CDR1 MGHRA, CDR2 YSYEKL. The CDR3 is 15 amino acids. V lost 6 bases to trimming and J lost 7 bases, with 22 bases between them. The CDR3 DNA reads as TGCGCCAGCAGGCCAGCAATAGGGAACTACAATGAGCAGTACTTC. It yields the protein CASRPAIGNYNEQYF.

The chain combines TRBV7-8 with TRBJ2-3, with 10 bases fitting TRBD2. The germline CDR1 and CDR2 sequences are SGHVS and FQNEAQ. The CDR3 is 17 amino acids. J lost 5 bases, V lost 8 bases, and 16 bases had no gene match. This CDR3 is CASGTSGETSFLDTQYF. In DNA form, the CDR3 reads TGTGCCAGCGGCACTAGCGGGGAGACTTCTTTCCTAGATACGCAGTATTTT.

The chain uses TRBV5-1 and TRBJ2-3, with 8 positions matching TRBD1. The CDR3 covers 15 residues. V trimming: 3 bases; J trimming: 4 bases; junction bases outside the gene matches: 7. The germline gives CDR1 SGHRS, CDR2 YFSETQ. The CDR3 is CASSSIQGEADTQYF. DNA for the CDR3: TGCGCCAGCAGCTCTATACAGGGGGAAGCAGATACGCAGTATTTT.

This clonotype appeared a few times. V is TRBV7-8 and J is TRBJ2-1; a weak D match, TRBD2 (7 bases). The CDR3 has 18 residues. Germline V gives CDR1 SGHVS, CDR2 FQNEAQ. Trimming took off 2 bases at V and 0 bases at J, with 17 bases between the two ends. CDR3 sequence (DNA): TGTGCCAGCAGCTTAATCCCGGGGGGCCGGAGCTCCTACAATGAGCAGTTCTTC. As protein: CASSLIPGGRSSYNEQFF.

The rearrangement joins TRBV29-1 to TRBJ2-4, with TRBD1 as a possible D gene (5 bases). The germline V gene encodes CDR1 SQVTM and CDR2 ANQGSEA. The CDR3 totals 13 residues. V lost 4 bases to trimming and J lost 8 bases, with 15 bases between them. The CDR3 reads CSVVRTFGDIQYF. CDR3 bases: TGCAGCGTTGTTCGGACATTTGGAGACATTCAGTACTTC.

This clonotype was recorded once. The V gene is TRBV7-2, the J gene TRBJ2-5, with 15 bases matching TRBD2. The CDR3 totals 16 residues. J was trimmed by 5 bases and V by 8 bases; bases with no gene match: 9. Germline V gene sequence: CDR1 SGHTA, CDR2 FQGNSA. For the CDR3, the DNA is TGTGCCAGCGGTTCCGGACTAGCGGGGGGGCAGGAGACCCAGTACTTC. As protein: CASGSGLAGGQETQYF.

This sequence joins TRBV2 and TRBJ1-1, with D tentatively TRBD1 (6 bases). The CDR3 covers 13 residues. The ends were cut back, 6 bases at V and 11 bases at J, with 19 bases in the middle. In germline, CDR1 is SNHLY, CDR2 FYNNEI. CDR3 coding DNA: TGTGCCAGCAGGTCTGCAGGGGCGCGGGTGGCTTTCTTT. Its translation: CASRSAGARVAFF.

The table lists this clonotype with a few counts. The chain couples TRBV7-6 to TRBJ2-7; D might be TRBD1 (6 bases). The CDR3 length is 14 residues. The ends were cut back, 5 bases at V and 6 bases at J, with 17 bases in the middle. Germline V lookup: CDR1 SGHVS, CDR2 FNYEAQ. This CDR3 is CASSPTGLVSEQYF. CDR3 in DNA: TGTGCCAGCAGCCCAACAGGGTTGGTCTCCGAGCAGTACTTC.

This clonotype was counted once. This chain connects TRBV29-1 to TRBJ1-2, with D possibly TRBD1 on 6 matching bases. The CDR3 runs 13 residues. The V end was cut by 5 bases, the J end by 0 bases, with 10 bases between. Germline assignment: CDR1 SQVTM and CDR2 ANQGSEA. This CDR3 is CSVPGDSNYGYTF. CDR3 sequence (DNA): TGCAGCGTTCCAGGGGACTCTAACTATGGCTACACCTTC.

The gene calls are TRBV20-1 and TRBJ1-5, with 7 positions matching TRBD1. The CDR3 contains 17 residues. In germline, CDR1 is DFQATT, CDR2 SNEGSKA (reference sequence). V lost 0 bases to trimming and J lost 1 base; unmatched junction nucleotides: 9. CDR3 sequence: CSARENRGFTSNQPQHF. In DNA, the CDR3 is TGCAGTGCTAGAGAAAACAGGGGATTCACGAGCAATCAGCCCCAGCATTTT.

The chain carries TRBV11-2 and TRBJ2-1; D is unclear. The CDR3 spans 13 residues. Per the germline V gene, CDR1 is SGHAT and CDR2 is FQNNGV. The V and J ends lost 1 base and 13 bases respectively, with 14 bases between them. The CDR3 nucleotides are TGTGCCAGCAGCTTAGTTTTGGTAGGGCGACAGTTCTTC. It codes for CASSLVLVGRQFF.

The V call is TRBV4-3, the J call TRBJ2-3; 14 positions agree with TRBD2. The ends lost 0 bases at V and 6 bases at J; junction bases unmatched: 5. The CDR3 runs to 17 residues. The germline gives CDR1 LGHNA, CDR2 YSLEER. The CDR3 loop is CASSQETSGGAGDTQYF. Here the CDR3 DNA reads TGCGCCAGCAGCCAAGAGACTAGCGGGGGGGCGGGGGATACGCAGTATTTT.

The rearrangement uses TRBV2 and TRBJ1-2, with D hard to call. CDR1 and CDR2 (germline): SNHLY, FYNNEI. Trimming took off 4 bases at V and 6 bases at J, with 15 bases between the two ends. There are 14 residues in the CDR3. The CDR3 DNA reads TGTGCCAGCAGTGGAGGAATAGGGTCAGATGGCTACACCTTC. Its translation: CASSGGIGSDGYTF.

The V call is TRBV6-2 or TRBV6-3, the J call TRBJ2-3, with TRBD1 matching over 7 bases. V gave up 5 bases and J gave up 4 bases; unmatched junction bases: 6. The CDR3 has 14 amino acids. Germline V gives CDR1 MNHEY, CDR2 SVGEGT. The CDR3 here is CASSGRQGADTQYF. The CDR3 nucleotides are TGTGCCAGCAGTGGGCGACAGGGCGCAGATACGCAGTATTTT.

This clonotype was found a few times. J is TRBJ2-3 and V is TRBV12-3 or TRBV12-4; TRBD1 is a possible D gene (6 bases). The CDR3 runs to 17 residues. Trimming took 3 bases from V and 1 from J, leaving 17 bases between them. CDR3 DNA sequence: TGTGCCAGCAGTTTCTTAGGGGCAGGGGCGGGCACAGATACGCAGTATTTT. It translates to CASSFLGAGAGTDTQYF.

This clonotype was seen a single time. V and J are TRBV6-5 and TRBJ2-6; 7 bases are shared with TRBD1. CDR1 is MNHEY, CDR2 SVGAGI, per germline. With 7 bases clipped from V and 4 bases from J, the junction kept 7 bases outside the gene matches. CDR3 size: 15 residues. The CDR3 sequence: CASNEGGTGANVLTF. CDR3 bases: TGTGCCAGCAACGAAGGGGGCACCGGGGCCAACGTCCTGACTTTC.

For this clonotype: An end of the junction differs from the germline gene, which may be a read error. The chain uses TRBV12-3 or TRBV12-4 and TRBJ2-1; D possibly matches TRBD1 or TRBD2 (5 bases each). The CDR3 length is 15 residues. The CDR3, as DNA: TGTGCCAGCAAGTTTCGGGGCAGCTCCTACAATGAGCGGTTCTTC. Residues: CASKFRGSSYNERFF.

This clonotype has just a few counts. The rearrangement links TRBV20-1 to TRBJ2-7; the D gene is possibly TRBD1 (5 bases). V was clipped by 8 bases and J by 1 base, with 21 bases between them. This CDR3 contains 15 residues. Per the germline V gene, CDR1 is DFQATT and CDR2 is SNEGSKA (reference sequence). CDR3 loop: CSLRSMQQVSYEQYF. The CDR3 DNA sequence: TGCAGTCTTCGTAGTATGCAACAGGTATCCTACGAGCAGTACTTC.

This clonotype was counted a few times. V is TRBV29-1 and J is TRBJ2-5; tentatively, D is TRBD1 (6 bases). The CDR3 is 13 residues long. The V end was cut by 6 bases, the J end by 2 bases, with 13 bases between. Germline lookup yields CDR1 SQVTM and CDR2 ANQGSEA. The CDR3: CSVGRQVQETQYF. The CDR3 DNA is TGCAGCGTAGGCAGACAGGTACAAGAGACCCAGTACTTC. Combining the CDR3 with reference TRBV29-1 and TRBJ2-5 gives the whole variable domain SAVISQKPSRDICQRGTSLTIQCQVDSQVTMMFWYRQQPGQSLTLIATANQGSEATYESGFVIDKFPISRPNLTFSTLTVSNMSPEDSSIYLCSVGRQVQETQYFGPGTRLLVL.

The CDR3 here is CASSRSMETQYF. The CDR3 coding sequence is TGCGCCAGCAGCCGGAGTATGGAGACCCAGTACTTC. This chain connects TRBV5-1 to TRBJ2-5; D remains ambiguous. Germline lookup yields CDR1 SGHRS and CDR2 YFSETQ. V gave up 4 bases and J gave up 5 bases, with 9 bases separating them. The CDR3 sequence is 12 residues long.

The chain has TRBV29-1 and TRBJ1-1; D might be TRBD1 (6 bases). V was pared by 6 bases and J by 0 bases, with 11 bases between. Germline V gene lookup returns CDR1 SQVTM and CDR2 ANQGSEA. The CDR3 consists of 13 residues. The CDR3 DNA reads TGCAGCGTCGAGGGGGACATGAACACTGAAGCTTTCTTT. Translated, it gives CSVEGDMNTEAFF.

This clonotype was counted between two and nine times. This CDR3 reads CASSPWDGSNSPLHF. The DNA for the CDR3 is TGTGCCAGCAGCCCTTGGGACGGTAGTAATTCACCCCTCCACTTT. This chain connects TRBV9 to TRBJ1-6; a possible D gene is TRBD1 (5 bases). V lost 4 bases, J lost 6 bases, and 14 bases lay in between. CDR1 is SGDLS and CDR2 is YYNGEE in the germline V gene. This CDR3 has 15 residues.

The V and J genes are TRBV9 and TRBJ2-5, with a tentative D call TRBD1 (6 bases). This CDR3 is built from 17 residues. Germline V lookup: CDR1 SGDLS, CDR2 YYNGEE. Trimming stripped 0 bases from V and 0 bases from J, with 15 bases between. In DNA, the CDR3 is TGTGCCAGCAGCGTAGGGGGGCGGAGAAAGGACCAAGAGACCCAGTACTTC. It yields the protein CASSVGGRRKDQETQYF.

The J gene is TRBJ2-1, the V gene TRBV18; D may be TRBD2 (6 bases). CDR1 is KGHSH and CDR2 is LQKENI in the germline V gene. The CDR3 runs to 16 residues. V lost 3 bases and J 2 bases, leaving 14 bases between the germline ends. In nucleotides, the CDR3 is TGTGCCAGCTCACCCGCGACAAGGACTACCTACAATGAGCAGTTCTTC. Its translation is CASSPATRTTYNEQFF.

V usage is TRBV7-2 and J usage is TRBJ2-1; 9 positions match TRBD2. J lost 5 bases, V lost 5 bases, and 7 bases had no gene match. CDR1 and CDR2 (germline): SGHTA, FQGNSA. The CDR3 is 15 amino acids. The chain's CDR3 is CASSPLAGRNNEQFF. In DNA, the CDR3 is TGTGCCAGCAGCCCCCTAGCGGGGAGAAACAATGAGCAGTTCTTC.

This clonotype has more than one count but fewer than ten. The chain joins TRBV5-5 to TRBJ2-5, with D possibly TRBD2 on 5 matching bases. The CDR3 runs to 15 residues. The V and J ends lost 1 base and 2 bases respectively, with 12 bases between them. Germline values: CDR1 SGHKS, CDR2 YYEKEE (reference sequence). CDR3 protein: CASSLMLAIQETQYF. The CDR3 region has the DNA TGTGCCAGCAGCTTGATGTTAGCGATACAAGAGACCCAGTACTTC. Complete variable domain (other parts from reference TRBV5-5 and TRBJ2-5): DAGVTQSPTHLIKTRGQQVTLRCSPISGHKSVSWYQQVLGQGPQFIFQYYEKEERGRGNFPDRFSARQFPNYSSELNVNALLLGDSALYLCASSLMLAIQETQYFGPGTRLLVL.

The gene calls are TRBV6-2 or TRBV6-3 and TRBJ2-1; 9 bases map to TRBD1. Germline CDR1 and CDR2: MNHEY and SVGEGT. The CDR3 extends over 16 amino acids. The V and J ends lost 0 bases and 4 bases, in that order; junction bases with no gene match: 4. In nucleotides, the CDR3 is TGTGCCAGCAGTTACTCTGGGACAGGGATGTACAATGAGCAGTTCTTC. This encodes CASSYSGTGMYNEQFF.